A selection of T cell receptor beta chains follows, all from one sample in a study of T cells in narcolepsy. TCRdb's copy holds only in-frame clones and misses some; the assay was immunoSEQ multiplex PCR. The repertoire holds some 17,000 clones, with about nine tenths as singletons. The sample was memory (CD45RA-) CD4+ T cells from blood. Source of these receptors: a human donor in good health. CDR3s include the opening cysteine and the closing phenylalanine or tryptophan. D genes are given only for firm matches. Clone sizes are given selectively: once, few, many, or a class where the clone is expanded.

V,size,D,J,CDR3,DNA
TRBV5-1,-,-,TRBJ2-3,CASSFSSTDTQYF,TGCGCCAGCAGCTTTAGCAGCACAGATACGCAGTATTTT
TRBV5-1,-,TRBD2,TRBJ2-5,CASSLGTSVRETQYF,TGCGCCAGCAGCTTGGGGACTAGCGTTAGAGAGACCCAGTACTTC
TRBV5-4,once,-,TRBJ1-2,CASSLEGVNGYTF,TGTGCCAGCAGCCTGGAAGGGGTCAATGGCTACACCTTC
TRBV10-1,-,TRBD1,TRBJ2-7,CASRSLYPGQGKGF,TGCGCCAGCAGATCCCTATACCCGGGACAGGGGAAGGGGTTC
TRBV30,-,TRBD2,TRBJ2-3,CAWSATPRASGYTDTQYF,TGTGCCTGGAGTGCTACTCCGCGGGCTAGCGGGTACACAGATACGCAGTATTTT
TRBV5-4,-,TRBD2,TRBJ2-1,CASSRTSGGFNEQFF,TGTGCCAGCAGCAGGACTAGCGGGGGATTTAATGAGCAGTTCTTC
TRBV2,-,-,TRBJ1-4,CASRGWGSNEKLFF,TGTGCCAGCAGGGGATGGGGGTCCAATGAAAAACTGTTTTTT
TRBV7-2,-,TRBD1,TRBJ2-1,CASSSLGQGFVNEQFF,TGTGCCAGCAGCTCCCTTGGACAGGGTTTTGTTAATGAGCAGTTCTTC
TRBV27,-,TRBD1,TRBJ1-1,CASSFNRGTEAFF,TGTGCCAGCAGTTTTAACAGGGGTACTGAAGCTTTCTTT
TRBV19,-,TRBD2,TRBJ2-1,CASTEFPRLAGGDFNEQFF,TGTGCCAGTACCGAATTCCCGAGACTAGCGGGAGGCGACTTCAATGAGCAGTTCTTC
TRBV4-3,once,-,TRBJ1-2,CASSQVGDGYTF,TGCGCCAGCAGCCAAGTAGGGGATGGCTACACCTTC
TRBV6-4,few,-,TRBJ2-5,CASSRQLQETQYF,TGTGCCAGCTCTCGACAGCTCCAAGAGACCCAGTACTTC
TRBV30,few,-,TRBJ1-6,CAWRGSGNNSPLHF,TGTGCCTGGAGAGGCAGCGGAAATAATTCACCCCTCCACTTT
TRBV28,-,-,TRBJ2-3,CASSIPDTQYF,TGTGCCAGCAGCATACCTGATACGCAGTATTTT
TRBV6-5,once,-,TRBJ1-1,CASISRDTEAFF,TGTGCCAGCATTTCCAGGGACACTGAAGCTTTCTTT
TRBV5-1,-,-,TRBJ2-2,CASSSAVPDTGELFF,TGCGCCAGCAGCTCGGCGGTTCCTGACACCGGGGAGCTGTTTTTT
TRBV2,-,-,TRBJ2-1,CASSELRGRSRGNEQFF,TGTGCCAGCAGTGAATTGCGCGGGAGATCTAGGGGGAATGAGCAGTTCTTC
TRBV30,-,-,TRBJ1-3,CAWSVSRMIGDLSGNTIYF,TGTGCCTGGAGTGTATCCAGAATGATCGGGGATTTGAGCGGAAACACCATATATTTT
TRBV5-4,once,TRBD1,TRBJ2-1,CASSSGQEIYNEQFF,TGTGCCAGCAGCTCTGGACAGGAGATTTACAATGAGCAGTTCTTC